This is a list of T cell receptor beta chains from one sample in a study of cytomegalovirus exposure and HLA in healthy donors. Using immunoSEQ multiplex PCR, the repertoire was profiled, and TCRdb retains in-frame clones only, with some absent. The data show 120,000 or so clones, roughly 82% seen once. Sequenced sample: PBMCs. Receptors were obtained from a male donor in good health and CMV-seropositive. The CDR3 runs from the conserved cysteine through the conserved F or W. The D gene is left open where the match is weak. The size field is filled for only some rows; it gives once, few, many or a size class.

V: TRBV9
J: TRBJ2-7
size: NA
D: NA
DNA: TGTGCCAGCAGCCCTGAACCAGGGGTCTACGAGCAGTACTTC
CDR3: CASSPEPGVYEQYF

V: TRBV4-3
J: TRBJ2-1
size: NA
D: TRBD2
DNA: TGCGCCAGCAGCCCGAGCCCTAGCGGGGTGTACAATGAGCAGTTCTTC
CDR3: CASSPSPSGVYNEQFF

V: TRBV7-9
J: TRBJ1-4
size: NA
D: NA
DNA: TGTGCCAGCAGCTTAGAGGGCAGGGCTAATGAAAAACTGTTTTTT
CDR3: CASSLEGRANEKLFF

V: TRBV4-2
J: TRBJ2-3
size: NA
D: TRBD2
DNA: TGTGCCAGCAGCCAAGTGGCTAGCGGGAGGACAGATACGCAGTATTTT
CDR3: CASSQVASGRTDTQYF

V: TRBV23-1
J: TRBJ2-3
size: NA
D: NA
DNA: TGCGCCAGCAGTCAGTGGCAAACGAGCACAGATACGCAGTATTTT
CDR3: CASSQWQTSTDTQYF

V: TRBV5-5
J: TRBJ1-2
size: few
D: NA
DNA: TGTGCCAGCAGTTCGAGGGCCTCTAACTATGGCTACACCTTC
CDR3: CASSSRASNYGYTF

V: TRBV21-1
J: TRBJ2-7
size: NA
D: NA
DNA: TGTGCCAGCAGCAAATTCGGCGGGGGGGTAGCGGGAGATCACGAGCAGTACTTC
CDR3: CASSKFGGGVAGDHEQYF

V: TRBV30
J: TRBJ2-1
size: NA
D: NA
DNA: TGTGCCTGGAGTGTCCCCCCTAGCTATGGTTTGGATGAGCAGTTCTTC
CDR3: CAWSVPPSYGLDEQFF

V: TRBV4-1
J: TRBJ2-1
size: NA
D: TRBD2
DNA: TGCGCCAGCAGCTCGATGCGAAGGGGACTAGCGGGCCTCAATGAGCAGTTCTTC
CDR3: CASSSMRRGLAGLNEQFF

V: TRBV27
J: TRBJ2-6
size: NA
D: TRBD1
DNA: TGTGCCAGCAGTCCGACCTGGGGGGACAGGCTCTTCTTCTCTGGGGCCAACGTCCTGACTTTC
CDR3: CASSPTWGDRLFFSGANVLTF

V: TRBV5-5
J: TRBJ2-5
size: NA
D: TRBD1
DNA: TGTGCCAGCAGCTTGGAAGGGGGCTGGGAGACCCAGTACTTC
CDR3: CASSLEGGWETQYF

V: TRBV2
J: TRBJ1-2
size: NA
D: TRBD1
DNA: TGTGCCAGCAGTGAGACAGGGGACTATGGCTACACCTTC
CDR3: CASSETGDYGYTF

V: TRBV6-1
J: TRBJ2-1
size: NA
D: NA
DNA: TGTGCCAGCAGTAGCGGAGTTTACAATGAGCAGTTCTTC
CDR3: CASSSGVYNEQFF

V: TRBV18
J: TRBJ1-2
size: NA
D: NA
DNA: TGTGCCAGCTCACCACCGGCAATGAACTATGGCTACACCTTC
CDR3: CASSPPAMNYGYTF

V: TRBV18
J: TRBJ2-5
size: NA
D: TRBD1
DNA: TGTGCCAGCTCAACTGGACAGGGAGAGACCCAGTACTTC
CDR3: CASSTGQGETQYF

V: TRBV7-2
J: TRBJ1-4
size: once
D: TRBD1
DNA: TGTGCCAGCAGTCGGGACAGCGTTAATGAAAAACTGTTTTTT
CDR3: CASSRDSVNEKLFF

V: TRBV7-9
J: TRBJ2-1
size: NA
D: NA
DNA: TGTGCCAGCAGCTCCGCAGGGTCCTACAATGAGCAGTTCTTC
CDR3: CASSSAGSYNEQFF

V: TRBV29-1
J: TRBJ2-7
size: NA
D: NA
DNA: TGCAGCGTCCGTGGCAGGCGTTACGAGCAGTACTTC
CDR3: CSVRGRRYEQYF

V: TRBV27
J: TRBJ1-1
size: NA
D: TRBD1
DNA: TGTGCCAGCAGTTTACGACAGGGTACGATGAACACTGAAGCTTTCTTT
CDR3: CASSLRQGTMNTEAFF

V: TRBV28
J: TRBJ2-7
size: once
D: TRBD2
DNA: TGTGCCAGCAGTAAGACTAGCGGGAGCTTCTACGAGCAGTACTTC
CDR3: CASSKTSGSFYEQYF

V: TRBV5-6
J: TRBJ2-1
size: NA
D: TRBD2
DNA: TGTGCCAGCAGCCGGGGGGATCTCTACAATGAGCAGTTCTTC
CDR3: CASSRGDLYNEQFF

V: TRBV11-3
J: TRBJ2-3
size: NA
D: TRBD2
DNA: TGTGCCAGCAGCTTAGACGGGACTAGCGGGAGGACCACAGATACGCAGTATTTT
CDR3: CASSLDGTSGRTTDTQYF

V: TRBV19
J: TRBJ2-1
size: NA
D: NA
DNA: TGTGCCAGTAGTATAGATTGGAGTGGAGACAATGAGCAGTTCTTC
CDR3: CASSIDWSGDNEQFF

V: TRBV25-1
J: TRBJ1-1
size: NA
D: NA
DNA: TGTGCCAGTGGGGTGGCAGGGATCACTGAAGCTTTCTTT
CDR3: CASGVAGITEAFF

V: TRBV7-2
J: TRBJ2-7
size: NA
D: NA
DNA: TGTGCCAGCAGCTTAGAGGCAGGGACCTACGAGCAGTACTTC
CDR3: CASSLEAGTYEQYF

V: TRBV5-1
J: TRBJ2-7
size: once
D: TRBD2
DNA: TGCGCCAGCAGCTGGGGGACTAGCTATGGTAGCTCCTACGAGCAGTACTTC
CDR3: CASSWGTSYGSSYEQYF

V: TRBV18
J: TRBJ1-4
size: NA
D: NA
DNA: TGTGCCAGCTCAGAGGATGGGTTTGTTAATGAAAAACTGTTTTTT
CDR3: CASSEDGFVNEKLFF

V: TRBV28
J: TRBJ2-7
size: NA
D: NA
DNA: TGTGCCAGCAGTCGACTATACGTAGAGCAGTACTTC
CDR3: CASSRLYVEQYF

V: TRBV7-9
J: TRBJ2-5
size: NA
D: NA
DNA: TGTGCCAGCAGCCCCTATTTCGGGGGCCAAGAGACCCAGTACTTC
CDR3: CASSPYFGGQETQYF

V: TRBV29-1
J: TRBJ1-2
size: NA
D: NA
DNA: TGCAGCGTTGATCCCGAAGTACAGGGAGGCTACACCTTC
CDR3: CSVDPEVQGGYTF

V: TRBV29-1
J: TRBJ2-7
size: NA
D: NA
DNA: TGCAGCGTTGTAAGTTGGGGGGGCCCCTCGGCGGGGGAGCAGTACTTC
CDR3: CSVVSWGGPSAGEQYF

V: TRBV10-3
J: TRBJ2-7
size: NA
D: TRBD1
DNA: TGTGCCATCAGTGAGTCGACTCCGGACAGGGTATCCTACGAGCAGTACTTC
CDR3: CAISESTPDRVSYEQYF

V: TRBV7-3
J: TRBJ2-2
size: NA
D: NA
DNA: TGTGCCAGCAGCTTAACGGAGGACTTTCTAACCGGGGAGCTGTTTTTT
CDR3: CASSLTEDFLTGELFF

V: TRBV7-2
J: TRBJ2-7
size: NA
D: NA
DNA: TGTGCCAGCAGCCCAGAACCAGGGGCGGCTCACGAGCAGTACTTC
CDR3: CASSPEPGAAHEQYF

V: TRBV4-3
J: TRBJ2-2
size: NA
D: TRBD1
DNA: TGCGCCAGCAGCCAGCTCGACAGGGTAGGGGAGCTGTTTTTT
CDR3: CASSQLDRVGELFF

V: TRBV7-3
J: TRBJ2-1
size: NA
D: TRBD1
DNA: TGTGCCAGCAGCGCCGGACAGGGGAGTTACAATGAGCAGTTCTTC
CDR3: CASSAGQGSYNEQFF

V: TRBV11-2
J: TRBJ1-6
size: NA
D: NA
DNA: TGTGCCAGCAGCGTCGCCCTCTACCCGAACGATGAGGGACCCCTCCACTTT
CDR3: CASSVALYPNDEGPLHF

V: TRBV27
J: TRBJ2-3
size: NA
D: TRBD2
DNA: TGTGCCAGCAGTTTAGTAAAGCGGGGTAACACAGATACGCAGTATTTT
CDR3: CASSLVKRGNTDTQYF

V: TRBV28
J: TRBJ2-3
size: NA
D: TRBD2
DNA: TGTGCCAGCAGTCTCGCTAGCGGGGGCACAGATACGCAGTATTTT
CDR3: CASSLASGGTDTQYF

V: TRBV4-2
J: TRBJ1-1
size: NA
D: NA
DNA: TGTGCCAGCACCCCTACCGGCCTCGCGGACACTGAAGCTTTCTTT
CDR3: CASTPTGLADTEAFF

V: TRBV2
J: TRBJ2-2
size: few
D: TRBD1
DNA: TGTGCCAGCAGTGCTCTACAGGGGGCGCGGACCGGGGAGCTGTTTTTT
CDR3: CASSALQGARTGELFF

V: TRBV30
J: TRBJ1-4
size: few
D: TRBD1
DNA: TGTGCCGGGCAACAGGGGGCAACTAATGAAAAACTGTTTTTT
CDR3: CAGQQGATNEKLFF

V: TRBV7-3
J: TRBJ1-2
size: NA
D: NA
DNA: TGTGCCAGCAGCTTACGGTCGGGGGATGGCTACACCTTC
CDR3: CASSLRSGDGYTF

V: TRBV10-2
J: TRBJ2-7
size: once
D: NA
DNA: TGCGCCAGTTTGGAGGGAGTTCTCACCTACGAGCAGTACTTC
CDR3: CASLEGVLTYEQYF

V: TRBV7-2
J: TRBJ1-2
size: NA
D: TRBD1
DNA: TGTGCCAGCAGCTTAGCGATGGGGCAGGGGGCGGGAGGCTACACCTTC
CDR3: CASSLAMGQGAGGYTF

V: TRBV6-5
J: TRBJ2-1
size: NA
D: TRBD2
DNA: TGTGCCAGCAGTTACCGGACGTGGGAGGGGAACCGTGAGCAGTTCTTC
CDR3: CASSYRTWEGNREQFF

V: TRBV28
J: TRBJ2-1
size: NA
D: NA
DNA: TGTGCCAGCAGTGGGGGCGGGAGTCGTCCCTACAATGAGCAGTTCTTC
CDR3: CASSGGGSRPYNEQFF

V: TRBV30
J: TRBJ1-3
size: NA
D: NA
DNA: TGTGCCTCTCGGGACTCGGGGGACACCATATATTTT
CDR3: CASRDSGDTIYF